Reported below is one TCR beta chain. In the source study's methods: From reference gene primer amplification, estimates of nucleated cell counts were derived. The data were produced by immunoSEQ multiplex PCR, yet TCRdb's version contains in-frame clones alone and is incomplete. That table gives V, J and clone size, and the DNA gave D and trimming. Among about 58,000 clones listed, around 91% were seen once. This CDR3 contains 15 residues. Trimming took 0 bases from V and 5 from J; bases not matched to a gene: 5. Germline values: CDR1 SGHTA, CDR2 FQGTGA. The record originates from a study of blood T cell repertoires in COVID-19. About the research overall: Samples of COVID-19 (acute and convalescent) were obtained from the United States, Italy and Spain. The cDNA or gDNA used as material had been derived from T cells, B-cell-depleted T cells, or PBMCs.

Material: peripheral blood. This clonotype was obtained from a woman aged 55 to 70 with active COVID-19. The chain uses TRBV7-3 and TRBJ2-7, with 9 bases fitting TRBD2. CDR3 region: CASSLTPSGVDEQYF. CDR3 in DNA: TGTGCCAGCAGCTTAACGCCTAGCGGGGTCGACGAGCAGTACTTC.